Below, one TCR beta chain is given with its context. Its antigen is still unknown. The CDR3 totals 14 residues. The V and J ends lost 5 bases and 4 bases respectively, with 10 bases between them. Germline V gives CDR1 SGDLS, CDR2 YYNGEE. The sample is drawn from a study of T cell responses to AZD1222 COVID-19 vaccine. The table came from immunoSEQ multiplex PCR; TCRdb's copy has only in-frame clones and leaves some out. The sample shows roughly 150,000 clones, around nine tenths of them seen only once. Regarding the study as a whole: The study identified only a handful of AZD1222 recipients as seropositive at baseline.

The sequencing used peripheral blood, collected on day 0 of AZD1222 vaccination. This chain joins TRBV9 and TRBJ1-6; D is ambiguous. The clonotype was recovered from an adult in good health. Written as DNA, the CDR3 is TGTGCCAGCAGTACAACCAGTTATAATTCACCCCTCCACTTT. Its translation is CASSTTSYNSPLHF.